Listed here is a single TCR beta chain. Antigen specificity is unknown. Germline V gene sequence: CDR1 MDHEN, CDR2 SYDVKM. This CDR3 comprises 14 residues. The J segment lost 5 bases and the V segment lost 7 bases, leaving 9 bases of the junction unmatched. The naive gate required viable CD3+CD4+ or CD3+CD8+ cells with CCR7+CD45RA+CD45RO-CD95-CD27+CD28+ phenotype. The related graft donor's blood sample was taken on the day of bone marrow donation. Produced via immunoSEQ multiplex PCR; TCRdb's table is partial and in-frame only. The sample has over 15,000 clones, approximately 94% seen once. This specimen comes from a study of T cells after posttransplantation cyclophosphamide. Study conclusions and caveats: TRB clonality was highly associated with recipient CMV seropositivity and reactivation. Later post-transplant blood repertoires were often dominated by donor CD8+ memory clones. Blood and skin or GI T cell repertoires showed limited TRB overlap.

The sequenced material came from naive CD4+ T cells sorted from blood. The receptor's source is a woman in her forties or fifties in good health and a related stem cell transplant donor. The chain recombines TRBV28 with TRBJ2-7; 9 bases are a match to TRBD1. This CDR3 is CASTPGQGVNEQYF. The CDR3 DNA sequence: TGTGCCAGCACCCCGGGACAGGGTGTTAACGAGCAGTACTTC.